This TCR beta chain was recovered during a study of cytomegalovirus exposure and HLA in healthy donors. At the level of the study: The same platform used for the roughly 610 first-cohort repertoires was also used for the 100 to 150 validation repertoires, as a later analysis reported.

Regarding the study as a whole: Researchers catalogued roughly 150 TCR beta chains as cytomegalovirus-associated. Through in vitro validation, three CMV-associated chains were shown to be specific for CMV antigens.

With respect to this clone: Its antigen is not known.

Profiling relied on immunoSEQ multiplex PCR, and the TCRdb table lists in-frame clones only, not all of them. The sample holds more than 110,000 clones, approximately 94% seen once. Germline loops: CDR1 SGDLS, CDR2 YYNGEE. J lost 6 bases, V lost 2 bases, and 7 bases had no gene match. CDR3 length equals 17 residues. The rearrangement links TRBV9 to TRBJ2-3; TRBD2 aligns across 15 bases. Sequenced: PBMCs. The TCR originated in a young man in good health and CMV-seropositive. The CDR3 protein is CASSVGLAGGPTDTQYF. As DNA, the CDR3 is TGTGCCAGCAGCGTTGGACTAGCGGGAGGGCCAACGGATACGCAGTATTTT.